The 5 T cell receptor beta chains below come from one sample, sequenced in a study of shared clonotypes between healthy human individuals. The repertoire was sequenced with immunoSEQ multiplex PCR; TCRdb's copy has only in-frame clones and lacks some. The sample includes millions of clones, approximately 93% of them seen just once. Sequencing used naive CD4+ T cells from PBMCs. This sample's subset: CD45RA+ positively selected. These receptors originate from a man aged 18 to 29 in good health. Some clones in this sample may be carry-over from other donors' samples.

In this sample, this clone turned up once. The chain links TRBV5-1 to TRBJ2-7; D might be TRBD1 (6 bases). This CDR3 is built from 16 residues. CDR1 is SGHRS and CDR2 is YFSETQ in the germline V gene. V was pared by 4 bases and J by 4 bases, with 21 bases between. The CDR3 sequence is CASSGGHLKGAYEQYF. In DNA form, the CDR3 reads TGCGCCAGCAGCGGGGGACACCTAAAGGGAGCTTACGAGCAGTACTTC. Together with reference TRBV5-1 and TRBJ2-7, the CDR3 gives the full variable domain: KAGVTQTPRYLIKTRGQQVTLSCSPISGHRSVSWYQQTPGQGLQFLFEYFSETQRNKGNFPGRFSGRQFSNSRSEMNVSTLELGDSALYLCASSGGHLKGAYEQYFGPGTRLTVT.

CDR3 sequence reads: CASSPSGTKRGETQYF. DNA for the CDR3: TGTGCCAGTAGCCCCTCCGGGACAAAAAGGGGAGAGACCCAGTACTTC. V is TRBV19 and J is TRBJ2-5; TRBD1 might be the D (6 bases). The CDR3 consists of 16 residues. Trimming left V 6 bases short and J 4 bases short, with 21 bases between. Germline V CDR1 and CDR2: LNHDA, SQIVND (reference sequence).

This clone was detected only once. CDR3 in amino acids: CASSLGGSRTNEKLFF. Here the CDR3 DNA reads TGTGCCAGCAGTTTAGGTGGCAGCAGAACTAATGAAAAACTGTTTTTT. V and J are TRBV27 and TRBJ1-4; D is ambiguous. Trimming took off 2 bases at V and 1 base at J, with 11 bases between the two ends. CDR1 and CDR2 from the germline V gene are MNHEY and SMNVEV (reference sequence). The CDR3 length is 16 residues.

V and J are TRBV2 and TRBJ1-5; D unresolved. The CDR3 has 12 residues. Between the trimmed V and J ends, which lost 6 bases and 8 bases, there was a span of 11 bases. Germline V gene sequence: CDR1 SNHLY, CDR2 FYNNEI. CDR3 DNA: TGTGCCAGCAGGCGCGAACAAGAGCCCCAGCATTTT. Residues: CASRREQEPQHF.

The gene calls are TRBV4-1 and TRBJ2-5, with a possible D match to TRBD2 (6 bases). Per germline, CDR1 MGHRA and CDR2 YSYEKL. Trimming shortened V by 0 bases and J by 5 bases, and 10 bases separated the two germline ends. CDR3 length: 14 residues. The DNA of the CDR3 is TGCGCCAGCAGCCAAGACGGGAGCAGGGAGACCCAGTACTTC. As protein: CASSQDGSRETQYF.